This T cell receptor (beta chain) was captured in a study of T-cell memory formation after mild COVID-19. At the level of the study: TCR clusters were mostly confined to one donor each. Points from the study as a whole: Certain responding clones were present in pre-infection memory, suggesting participation of cross-reactive memory. Later expanders leaned toward CD4+, whereas clones contracting from day 15 to 85 were balanced CD4/CD8.

This clonotype was counted between two and nine times. Antigen: not known. TCR alpha and TCR beta cDNA libraries carrying sample barcodes and UMIs were produced by 5'RACE using constant-segment primers. TCRdb itself ran the 5' RACE reads through MiXCR, one entry per CDR3 protein. The sample contains some 210,000 distinct CDR3 sequences, about 17% of which appear only once. Trimming cost V 5 bases and J 0 bases; bases outside gene matches: 3. The CDR3 has 14 amino acids. CDR1 LGHDT and CDR2 YNNKEL come from the germline V gene (reference sequence). Input material: PBMCs or a T cell subset sorted from them (not recorded which). The chain has TRBV3-1 and TRBJ1-1; 7 nucleotides match TRBD1. The sequence was collected from an adult woman who had mild COVID-19 (a few samples of this study predate the infection). Cell type and time point are not known. Here the CDR3 reads CASSSGQLNTEAFF. In DNA, the CDR3 is TGTGCCAGCAGCTCGGGACAGTTGAACACTGAAGCTTTCTTT.